This T cell receptor (beta chain) was recorded in a study of identifying expanded T cells in peripheral blood. Looked up from germline, CDR1 is SGHRS and CDR2 is YFSETQ. There are 14 residues in the CDR3. The junction had 3 bases not matched to a gene; V was cut back by 4 bases and J by 3 bases. The method was immunoSEQ multiplex PCR; TCRdb's version includes in-frame clones alone and lacks a portion of them. Of more than 45,000 clones listed, around four fifths are singletons. This sequence originates from a person aged 18 to 75 in good health. Sequencing was carried out using blood. The gene calls are TRBV5-1 and TRBJ2-3, with 9 bases matching TRBD1. DNA of the CDR3: TGCGCCAGCAGCCTCGACAGGGGGACAGATACGCAGTATTTT. Translated: CASSLDRGTDTQYF.